The 21 T cell receptor beta chains presented below share a single source sample, sequenced in a study of T cell repertoires in cytomegalovirus infection. TCRdb re-derived calls from the reads in MiXCR, one entry per CDR3 protein. The data hold approximately 280,000 distinct CDR3 sequences, with roughly a fifth observed a single time. The antigens these receptors bind are not known. The sequences come from cultured PBMCs, collected from culture after CMV antigen stimulation. The receptors come from a human donor in good health (CMV status not recorded). Some clones in this sample may be carry-over from other donors' samples.

This clonotype was found many times. The chain combines TRBV12-3 or TRBV12-4 with TRBJ1-1; D is ambiguous. V was clipped by 1 base and J by 0 bases, with 6 bases between them. The CDR3 is 14 residues long. CDR3 loop: CASSLGNLNTEAFF. The CDR3 bases are TGTGCCAGCAGTTTAGGCAACCTGAACACTGAAGCTTTCTTT.

This clonotype was seen a handful of times. The genes are TRBV12-3 or TRBV12-4 and TRBJ2-1, with TRBD2 matching 7 bases. J gave up 15 bases and V 8 bases, and 13 bases lay outside the gene matches. The CDR3 loop spans 12 amino acids. CDR3 DNA: TGTGCCAGCCGCCCGGGTCCGGGACTATCGTTCTTC. This sequence encodes CASRPGPGLSFF.

The table lists this clonotype with many counts. The genes are TRBV7-9 and TRBJ2-3; 10 bases match TRBD2. V shed 5 bases and J 1 base; nucleotides not matched to a gene: 6. The CDR3 is 16 amino acids. CDR1 and CDR2 (germline): SEHNR, FQNEAQ (reference sequence). The CDR3 nucleotides read TGTGCCAGCAGCCGGACTAGCGGAGGAGGCACAGATACGCAGTATTTT. Amino acid sequence: CASSRTSGGGTDTQYF.

This clonotype was observed a few times. CDR3 nucleotide sequence: TGTGCCAGCAGCGGGGGGCAATACGAGCAGTACTTC. This sequence encodes CASSGGQYEQYF. This chain connects TRBV7-2 to TRBJ2-7; the D call may be TRBD1 or TRBD2 (6 bases each). The CDR3 extends over 12 amino acids. Germline CDR1 SGHTA, CDR2 FQGNSA. Trimming took 5 bases from V and 4 from J, leaving 9 bases between them.

This clonotype was seen many times. This chain uses TRBV6-2 or TRBV6-3 with TRBJ2-2; 9 nucleotides agree with TRBD2. CDR1 MNHEY and CDR2 SVGEGT come from the germline V gene. With V trimmed by 0 bases and J by 7 bases, 6 bases remained unmatched. There are 16 residues in the CDR3. Written as DNA, the CDR3 is TGTGCCAGCAGTTACTCCTTAGCGGGAGTCGTCGGGGAGCTGTTTTTT. This translates into CASSYSLAGVVGELFF.

The sample holds many counts of this clonotype. The J gene is TRBJ2-5, the V gene TRBV6-1; TRBD2 aligns across 8 bases. The CDR3 extends over 16 amino acids. V lost 6 bases and J lost 2; bases outside the gene matches: 11. CDR1 MNHNS and CDR2 SASEGT come from the germline V gene. The CDR3 coding sequence is TGTGCCAGCAGACCACCCCGGGGGGGATTTCAAGAGACCCAGTACTTC. Protein sequence: CASRPPRGGFQETQYF.

This clonotype showed up just a few times. The V gene is TRBV4-1, the J gene TRBJ2-1; 10 nucleotides align to TRBD2. CDR1 and CDR2 from the germline V gene are MGHRA and YSYEKL. The CDR3 runs 15 residues. V shed 1 base, J shed 3 bases, and the junction held 0 bases outside the gene matches. For the CDR3, the DNA is TGCGCCAGCAGCCAAGCTAGCGGGAGCTACAATGAGCAGTTCTTC. It is translated as CASSQASGSYNEQFF.

The J gene is TRBJ1-3, the V gene TRBV7-2; TRBD1 might be the D (6 bases). This CDR3 contains 13 residues. V shed 4 bases and J shed 2 bases, with 6 bases lying between them. CDR1 SGHTA and CDR2 FQGNSA come from the germline V gene. As DNA, the CDR3 is TGTGCCAGCAGCTCAGGGGCTGGAAACACCATATATTTT. This encodes CASSSGAGNTIYF.

In this sample, this clonotype turned up many times. The J gene is TRBJ1-6, the V gene TRBV28; D is ambiguous. Germline CDR1 MDHEN, CDR2 SYDVKM. The CDR3 is made up of 15 amino acids. V gave up 8 bases and J gave up 3 bases, with 14 bases separating them. The CDR3: CASLPGELYNSPLHF. CDR3 nucleotide sequence: TGTGCCAGCCTCCCCGGTGAACTCTATAATTCACCCCTCCACTTT.

This clonotype came up a few times. V and J are TRBV24-1 and TRBJ1-5; the match to TRBD1 covers 9 bases. This CDR3 spans 16 amino acids. V was pared by 3 bases and J by 5 bases, with 7 bases of the junction left unmatched. Germline loops: CDR1 KGHDR, CDR2 SFDVKD. CDR3 amino acids: CATSDPRTGEDQPQHF. Written as DNA, the CDR3 is TGTGCCACCAGTGATCCCCGGACAGGGGAGGATCAGCCCCAGCATTTT.

The genes are TRBV5-8 and TRBJ1-2, with D uncertain. The V end was cut by 1 base, the J end by 6 bases, with 25 bases between. CDR1 and CDR2 from the germline V gene are SGHTS and YDEGEE. The CDR3 length is 18 residues. CDR3 DNA: TGTGCCAGCAGCTTGTACCAACACCGCCTACGGGCAGTCGATGGCTACACCTTC. Amino acids: CASSLYQHRLRAVDGYTF.

There are many counts of this clonotype. This chain uses TRBV7-9 with TRBJ2-2; TRBD1 matches 7 bases. V lost 5 bases to trimming and J lost 9 bases; unmatched junction nucleotides: 9. The CDR3 is made up of 14 amino acids. From germline, CDR1 is SEHNR and CDR2 FQNEAQ (reference sequence). The CDR3 nucleotides are TGTGCCAGCAGCCGCGGACAGGCCCGCCGGGAGCTGTTTTTT. Translated: CASSRGQARRELFF.

This clonotype has just one count. The chain uses TRBV10-2 and TRBJ2-7, with 11 positions matching TRBD2. The V gene's germline CDR1 is WSHSY and CDR2 SAAADI. With 7 bases clipped from V and 0 bases from J, the junction kept 8 bases outside the gene matches. The CDR3 sequence is 16 residues long. In DNA, the CDR3 is TGCGCCAGCACCGACGACGGGACTAGCGGCTCCTACGAGCAGTACGTC. Amino acid sequence: CASTDDGTSGSYEQYV.

The V and J genes are TRBV27 and TRBJ2-7, with D perhaps matching TRBD1 (8 bases). Trimming stripped 6 bases from V and 6 bases from J, with 12 bases between. The CDR3 has 12 residues. The germline V gene has CDR1 MNHEY and CDR2 SMNVEV (reference sequence). As DNA, the CDR3 is TGTGCCAGCAGAACAGGGGGGGGCGAGCAGTACTTC. Its translation is CASRTGGGEQYF.

This clonotype was counted many times. The J gene is TRBJ2-1, the V gene TRBV7-2; D is perhaps TRBD1 (6 bases). There are 12 residues in the CDR3. Germline CDR1 SGHTA, CDR2 FQGNSA. V was cut by 5 bases and J by 10 bases, with 12 bases left in between. This chain's CDR3 is CASSKEGVEQFF. The CDR3 bases are TGTGCCAGCAGCAAAGAGGGGGTAGAGCAGTTCTTC.

The chain recombines TRBV11-2 with TRBJ2-7, with D maybe TRBD2 (6 bases). The CDR3 spans 12 residues. Germline lookup yields CDR1 SGHAT and CDR2 FQNNGV. The CDR3 DNA is TGTGTCACGGTAGCGGAGGACTACGAGCAGTACTTC. The encoded protein is CVTVAEDYEQYF. Combining the CDR3 with reference TRBV11-2 and TRBJ2-7 gives the whole variable domain EAGVAQSPRYKIIEKRQSVAFWCNPISGHATLYWYQQILGQGPKLLIQFQNNGVVDDSQLPKDRFSAERLKGVDSTLKIQPAKLEDSAVYLCVTVAEDYEQYFGPGTRLTVT.

This clonotype was counted at least ten times. The J gene is TRBJ2-5, the V gene TRBV7-2; D is undetermined. The CDR3 covers 11 residues. Germline V lookup: CDR1 SGHTA, CDR2 FQGNSA. The germline V and J ends were trimmed by 2 bases and 8 bases, with 6 bases remaining between them. This CDR3 reads CASSLLSTQYF. For the CDR3, the DNA is TGTGCCAGCAGCTTATTGTCAACCCAGTACTTC.

This clonotype was seen only a few times. V gene TRBV2 combines with J gene TRBJ1-5; D is perhaps TRBD1 (6 bases). The CDR3 is 17 amino acids. In germline, CDR1 is SNHLY, CDR2 FYNNEI. V was pared by 7 bases and J by 4 bases, with 23 bases between. The DNA for the CDR3 is TGTGCCAGCACCGCGACGGGCAGGGGACATGGTAATCAGCCCCAGCATTTT. Protein: CASTATGRGHGNQPQHF.

This clonotype appeared many times. This chain links TRBV7-2 with TRBJ2-3; 14 bases align to TRBD2. This CDR3 contains 16 residues. In germline, CDR1 is SGHTA, CDR2 FQGNSA. The J segment lost 4 bases and the V segment lost 5 bases, leaving 5 bases of the junction unmatched. The CDR3 coding sequence is TGTGCCAGCAGCACACCGGGACTAGCGGGAGCAGATACGCAGTATTTT. This gives the protein CASSTPGLAGADTQYF.

The chain carries TRBV19 and TRBJ1-2; weak D call: TRBD1 (6 bases). The CDR3 is made up of 11 amino acids. Trimming shortened V by 9 bases and J by 5 bases, and 10 bases separated the two germline ends. The V gene's germline CDR1 is LNHDA and CDR2 SQIVND (reference sequence). This CDR3 is CASGGVYGYTF. CDR3 DNA sequence: TGTGCCAGCGGGGGCGTATATGGCTACACCTTC.

This clonotype was seen repeatedly, ten times or more. The V gene is TRBV27, the J gene TRBJ1-2; TRBD1 aligns across 8 bases. With 3 bases clipped from V and 8 bases from J, the junction kept 8 bases outside the gene matches. The CDR3 loop spans 14 amino acids. In germline, CDR1 is MNHEY, CDR2 SMNVEV (reference sequence). CDR3 in amino acids: CASSFQGAGRGYTF. CDR3 bases: TGTGCCAGCAGTTTTCAGGGGGCGGGGAGGGGCTACACCTTC.